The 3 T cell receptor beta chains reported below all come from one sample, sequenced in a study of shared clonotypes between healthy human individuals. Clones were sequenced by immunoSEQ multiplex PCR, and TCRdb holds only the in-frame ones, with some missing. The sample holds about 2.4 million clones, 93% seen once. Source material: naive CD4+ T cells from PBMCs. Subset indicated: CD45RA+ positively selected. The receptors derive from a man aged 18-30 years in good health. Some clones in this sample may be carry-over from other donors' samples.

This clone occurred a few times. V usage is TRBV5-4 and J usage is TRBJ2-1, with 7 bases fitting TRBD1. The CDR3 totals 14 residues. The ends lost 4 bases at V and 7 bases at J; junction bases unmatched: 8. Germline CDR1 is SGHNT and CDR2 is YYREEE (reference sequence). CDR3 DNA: TGTGCCAGCAGCGCCAGGACAGGTGGGAATGAGCAGTTCTTC. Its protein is CASSARTGGNEQFF.

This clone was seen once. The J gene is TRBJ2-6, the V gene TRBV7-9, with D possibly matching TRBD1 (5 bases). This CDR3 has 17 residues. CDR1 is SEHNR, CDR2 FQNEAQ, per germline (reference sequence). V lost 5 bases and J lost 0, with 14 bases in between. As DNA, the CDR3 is TGTGCCAGCAGCCAAAGCCGACAGAACTCTGGGGCCAACGTCCTGACTTTC. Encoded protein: CASSQSRQNSGANVLTF.

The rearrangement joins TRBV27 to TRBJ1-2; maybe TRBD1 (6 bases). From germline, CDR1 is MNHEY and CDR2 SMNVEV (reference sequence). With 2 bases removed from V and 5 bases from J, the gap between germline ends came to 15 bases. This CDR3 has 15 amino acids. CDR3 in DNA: TGTGCCAGCAGTTTAGACCACAGGGCGCAATATGGCTACACCTTC. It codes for CASSLDHRAQYGYTF.